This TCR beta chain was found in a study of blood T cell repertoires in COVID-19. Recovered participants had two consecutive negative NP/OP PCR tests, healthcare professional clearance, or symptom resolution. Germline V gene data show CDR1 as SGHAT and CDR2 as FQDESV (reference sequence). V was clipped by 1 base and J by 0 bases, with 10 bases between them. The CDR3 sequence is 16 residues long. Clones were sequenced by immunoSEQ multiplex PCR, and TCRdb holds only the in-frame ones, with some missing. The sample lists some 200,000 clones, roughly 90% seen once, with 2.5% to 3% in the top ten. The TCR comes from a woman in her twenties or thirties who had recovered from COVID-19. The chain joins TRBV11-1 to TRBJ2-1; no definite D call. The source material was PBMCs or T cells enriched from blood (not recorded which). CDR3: CASSLGAQSSYNEQFF. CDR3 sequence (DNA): TGTGCCAGCAGCTTAGGGGCACAGAGCTCCTACAATGAGCAGTTCTTC.